The sequence of this T cell receptor (beta chain) was determined in a study of T-cell memory formation after mild COVID-19. V dropped 3 bases and J dropped 10 bases, with 19 bases sitting between them. Germline V CDR1 and CDR2: SGHTA, FQGTGA. CDR3 size: 16 residues. Barcoded TCR alpha and TCR beta cDNA libraries with UMIs came from 5'RACE using constant-segment primers. TCRdb re-analysed the 5' RACE reads in MiXCR, keeping a single row per CDR3 protein. The data contain roughly 120,000 distinct CDR3 sequences, about 16% of them seen just once; the ten biggest clones take up 14%. Study-wide findings and caveats: Cross-reactive memory apparently joined, as some responding clones appeared in pre-infection memory.

This clonotype was seen a handful of times. Its antigen is still unknown. The rearrangement joins TRBV7-3 to TRBJ1-6; D is unresolved. The source is an adult woman who had mild COVID-19 (a few samples of this study predate the infection). Cell type and time point are not known. Sequencing input: PBMCs or a T cell subset sorted from them (not recorded which). The CDR3 DNA reads TGTGCCAGCAGCTTTCATCAATCCGCGGGCGGATCACCCCTCCACTTT. This codes for CASSFHQSAGGSPLHF.